This paragraph covers one TCR beta chain sequence. The entry originates in a study of blood T cell repertoires in COVID-19. Clinical histories supplied by participants themselves formed the basis of cohort assignment. TCRdb keeps only in-frame clones here, not all; method: immunoSEQ multiplex PCR. The data contain a few hundred thousand clones, roughly 89% of them seen just once; the ten biggest clones take up over 9%. This sequence was found in a woman aged 30 to 39 who had recovered from COVID-19. The sample was PBMCs or T cells enriched from blood (not recorded which).

The CDR3 DNA reads as TGTGCCAGCACCCCGGGACTTTACACAGATACGCAGTATTTT. Translating it yields CASTPGLYTDTQYF. The chain has TRBV6-5 and TRBJ2-3; the D gene is possibly TRBD2 (6 bases). V shed 7 bases and J shed 2 bases, with 13 bases lying between them. CDR3 length: 14 residues. Germline values: CDR1 MNHEY, CDR2 SVGAGI.